The source of this T cell receptor (beta chain) is a study of cytomegalovirus exposure and HLA in healthy donors (dated by TCRdb to the late 2010s). Background for the entire study: An earlier analysis of 587 of the donors reported 276 Gb of sequence data and 117 million unique TCR beta sequences obtained from around 170 million T cells. An early release covering around 630 HLA-typed donors comprised about 290 gigabases of sequencing data and roughly 85 million unique TCR sequences. Among the 398 genotyped donors, around 81% belonged to the genetic ancestry cluster associated with self-reported Caucasian donors. The aim of the study was to test whether cataloging public T cell receptors could identify signatures of past pathogen exposure. The study profiled the T cell repertoires of 500 to 800 subjects by immunosequencing and related them to cytomegalovirus serostatus. A separate validation cohort of about 110 different subjects was used in addition to the 666-subject first cohort. The study combined high-throughput TCR immunosequencing, statistical association of individual TCRs with disease status, and machine learning to predict cytomegalovirus infection status. A later analysis re-examined previously published TCR beta repertoires from more than 550 donors and added high-resolution HLA genotyping to investigate patterns of TCR occurrence. Rather than drawing on any new phenotypic data, the later analysis identified candidate immune exposures from TCR beta sequences and the way those sequences occurred across donors. In an earlier analysis of 550 to 700 of the donors, high-throughput TCR beta sequencing was used to judge whether each TCR beta V gene segment behaved as functional or pseudogenic. Donor age, sex, ethnicity and CMV serostatus were collected together with the repertoire data. A later genetic analysis used genome-wide SNP genotypes for 398 of the 666 donors, treating that subset as a discovery cohort. All discovery cohort repertoires had been generated using a single sequencing platform. Both class I and class II loci were covered by HLA typing, at four-digit resolution. The number of typed donors differed by locus: 629-630 for A, B, C, DRB1 and DQB1; 500 to 550 for DQA1; over 600 for DPA1; and some 450 for DPB1. Because of strong linkage in the cohort, roughly five DR-DQ haplotypes were treated as single units for association and clustering. On average, 235,054 unique TCR beta nucleotide sequences were sequenced per donor among 398 genotyped donors of the cohort, with 15% to 20% of those sequences being non-productive.

The library was built by means of the immunoSEQ multiplex PCR assay. A mixture of 60 forward primers for TCR Vbeta segments and 13 reverse primers for TCR Jbeta segments was used in the multiplex PCR. The CDR3 region of rearranged TCR beta genes was amplified from genomic DNA with a multiplex PCR assay. On the Illumina HiSeq System, the amplified TCR beta libraries were sequenced as 87-base-pair reads. On the authors' methods: Across the 700 or so repertoires, a later analysis counted around 80 million unique TCR beta chains, roughly 11 million of which were shared by at least two donors. To remove PCR and sequencing errors, raw reads were error-corrected and collapsed into unique sequences using a nearest-neighbor algorithm that merged closely related sequences. CDR3 sequences were aligned to IMGT reference sequences to assign V, D and J gene segments. For a sequence to be retained, a match of at least six nucleotides to both a V gene segment and a J gene segment was required. A rearrangement was called productive if the CDR3 had no stop codons and remained in frame with V and J, and every other rearrangement was called non-productive. CDR3 was defined by IMGT convention, running from the second conserved V-encoded cysteine to the conserved J-encoded phenylalanine. The earlier analysis of a few hundred of the donors excluded sequences that lacked an unambiguous match to a single V gene segment. An earlier analysis of approximately 590 of the donors called V segments functional above 56.7% productive rearrangements and segregating when the between-donor standard deviation exceeded 5%. To diagnose cytomegalovirus status from the catalog of TCR beta chain sequences, a statistical classification framework was built. A later analysis assigned V and J genes by comparing TCR nucleotide sequences with IMGT/GENE-DB human TR gene sequences. Using the TCRdist pipeline, a later analysis assigned CDR3 sequences along with most-parsimonious VDJ recombination scenarios. A later analysis defined each TCR beta chain by its CDR3 amino acid sequence plus V-gene family, and excluded reads lacking a unique V-gene family. To address suspected cross-contamination and a sequencing artifact, a later analysis removed approximately 590 highly shared, low-generation-probability nucleotide sequences. In a later analysis, a clonal expansion index was calculated for each public chain from normalized within-repertoire ranks of inferred template counts. In a later analysis, generation probabilities were computed using a VDJ recombination model fitted to out-of-frame rearrangements, and the results were checked against IGoR. In a later analysis, TCR-TCR, TCR-HLA and TCR-CMV co-occurrence was scored with hypergeometric tests, and a repertoire-size bias correction was applied to TCR pairs. False discovery rates were estimated in a later analysis by permuting HLA or CMV assignments 20 times. In a later analysis, co-occurring TCRs were grouped using DBSCAN, with TCRdist sequence similarity added in when clustering inside HLA-allele-positive subsets. Repertoires with fewer than 30,000 or more than 120,000 public chains were left out of co-occurrence clustering, as were a handful of repertoires with anomalous nucleotide sharing. TCRdb re-hosts the immuneACCESS table, in-frame sequences only. Its copies lack some clones; in the studies checked, an unresolved V gene accounts for under half of them, and the cause for the rest is not known. V, J and clone size are those of that table, while D and trimming were read from the DNA. In all, the sample holds fewer than 120,000 clones, and less than 85% of those were seen once. Together, the top ten hold roughly 12% of the sample.

The CDR1 and CDR2 encoded by the germline V gene (reference sequence) are SGHNT and YYREEE. The CDR3 sequence holds 11 residues, the cysteine and phenylalanine included. Of the read, only the CDR3 DNA is kept; its 33 bases are in frame from base 1. On the study overall, not on this receptor specifically: For the cohort, immune exposure information was limited to CMV serostatus. A group of highly shared sequence variants was considered likely to be a technical artifact of the sequencing pipeline. Some IMGT-functional V segments, including TRBV6-2 and TRBV6-3, could not be distinguished by the 87-base-pair reads and were therefore excluded. Sequencing depth was assumed to be roughly uniform across donors in the presence/absence analyses, though that assumption may not hold. Correlated functional status among segregating V segments might be attributable to linkage disequilibrium, but an unknown experimental factor could not be ruled out. Assigning TCR associations to individual alleles was difficult when HLA alleles, especially DR and DQ, strongly co-occurred. In an earlier analysis of some 640 of the donors, most TCR beta V segments were observed in productive rearrangements about 87% or about 30% of the time, broadly matching IMGT annotations. According to a later analysis, most CMV-associated TCR beta chains appeared to be HLA-restricted, and the HLA associations seemed to be driven largely by CMV exposure. Most TCR sequences were seen in very few donors, while some public TCRs were found in many individuals. In a later analysis, HLA-associated TCR beta chains were found to be more clonally expanded and to have lower generation probabilities than equally common non-associated chains. Because HLA typing was unavailable for some donors at each locus, only the typed subset was used in association tests. A further reported finding was that TCR beta sequences accurately predicted the HLA-A and HLA-B alleles for most subjects in the first cohort. Specific HLA alleles were associated with over 15,000 TCR beta sequences at a false discovery rate of 0.05 in a later analysis. In this cohort, only TCR beta chains were sequenced, and detectable features were limited by the absence of alpha or paired-chain data. The classifier was reported to diagnose cytomegalovirus status with high specificity and sensitivity in both the original cohort and the validation cohort. A later genetic analysis associated a missense DCLRE1C variant with V-gene and J-gene trimming of TCR beta chains, and an independent cohort replicated the association. Three of the identified cytomegalovirus-associated TCR beta chains were confirmed in vitro to be specific for cytomegalovirus antigens. The earlier analysis of 587 of the donors excluded 15 to 20 rarely observed V segments, including chromosome 9 orphons, because counts were too low. The authors suggested that the approach could potentially be extended to other disease states and immunological phenotypes. In a later analysis, the rate of TCR association differed among HLA loci, with DRB1 alleles having the most associated TCRs and HLA-C alleles having the fewest. The study listed 164 TCR beta chains as associated with cytomegalovirus. In a later analysis, several top co-occurrence clusters were reported to appear linked to parvovirus B19, influenza, CMV and Epstein-Barr virus. In a later genetic analysis, fewer N-insertions in productive TCRs were reported among donors in an Asian-associated ancestry cluster than the roughly 700-donor mean.

The cohort comprised under 700 healthy bone marrow donors. Cohort members were all nominally healthy when sampled, although unrecorded immune exposures were likely present. The donor tested CMV seropositive and was one of the 289 seropositive cohort members. Every donor gave a peripheral blood sample, and the peripheral blood mononuclear cells from that sample were used for TCR beta sequencing. Genomic DNA extraction from the blood cell samples was performed with the Qiagen DNeasy Blood Extraction Kit. Of note for this clone: The target of this receptor is not known. There are no base qualities to consult, and no much larger clone falls within one base.

The clonotype comes from a man aged 30 to 39 in good health and CMV-seropositive. The sequence is built from TRBV5-4 and TRBJ2-5; confidence is insufficient to name the D gene. The end of the DNA is better explained by TRBJ2-7, so the J call may be wrong. The specimen sequenced was PBMCs. The nucleotide sequence reads TGTGCCAGCAGCTCTCCCTACGAGCAGTACTTC. It specifies CASSSPYEQYF.